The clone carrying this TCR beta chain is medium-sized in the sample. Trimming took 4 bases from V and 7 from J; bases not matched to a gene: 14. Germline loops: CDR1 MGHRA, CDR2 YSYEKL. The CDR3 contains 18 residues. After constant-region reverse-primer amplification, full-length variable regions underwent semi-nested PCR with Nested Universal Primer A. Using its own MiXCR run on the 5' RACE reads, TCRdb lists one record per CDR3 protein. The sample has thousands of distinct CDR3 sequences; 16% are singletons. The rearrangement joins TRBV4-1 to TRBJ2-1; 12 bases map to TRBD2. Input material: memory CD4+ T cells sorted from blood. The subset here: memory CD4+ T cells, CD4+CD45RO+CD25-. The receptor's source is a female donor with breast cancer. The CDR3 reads CASSPSLAGGRQGNEQFF. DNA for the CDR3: TGCGCCAGCAGCCCATCCCTAGCGGGAGGGCGCCAGGGGAATGAGCAGTTCTTC.